This TCR beta chain is from a study of blood T cell repertoires in COVID-19. On the study more broadly: Spain, Italy and the United States supplied samples that represented acute and convalescent COVID-19. T cells, B-cell-depleted T cells, or PBMCs provided the cDNA or gDNA that served as material.

The CDR3 runs to 16 residues. V lost 0 bases and J lost 5; bases outside the gene matches: 8. Per germline, CDR1 MNHEY and CDR2 SMNVEV (reference sequence). Per the original data handling: Amplification with reference gene primers provided the estimates of nucleated cell counts. Clones were read by immunoSEQ multiplex PCR, and TCRdb kept only the in-frame ones, dropping some. From that table come the V and J calls and clone size; the DNA was used to work out D and trimming. The sample lists some 150,000 clones, about 83% seen once, with approximately 4% in the top ten. Sequencing was done on a sample of peripheral blood. This sequence joins TRBV27 and TRBJ2-5, with 8 bases aligning to TRBD2. The clonotype comes from a woman in her forties with acute or convalescent COVID-19. The CDR3: CASSLSWSGRGETQYF. CDR3 DNA: TGTGCCAGCAGTTTATCTTGGAGCGGGAGAGGGGAGACCCAGTACTTC.